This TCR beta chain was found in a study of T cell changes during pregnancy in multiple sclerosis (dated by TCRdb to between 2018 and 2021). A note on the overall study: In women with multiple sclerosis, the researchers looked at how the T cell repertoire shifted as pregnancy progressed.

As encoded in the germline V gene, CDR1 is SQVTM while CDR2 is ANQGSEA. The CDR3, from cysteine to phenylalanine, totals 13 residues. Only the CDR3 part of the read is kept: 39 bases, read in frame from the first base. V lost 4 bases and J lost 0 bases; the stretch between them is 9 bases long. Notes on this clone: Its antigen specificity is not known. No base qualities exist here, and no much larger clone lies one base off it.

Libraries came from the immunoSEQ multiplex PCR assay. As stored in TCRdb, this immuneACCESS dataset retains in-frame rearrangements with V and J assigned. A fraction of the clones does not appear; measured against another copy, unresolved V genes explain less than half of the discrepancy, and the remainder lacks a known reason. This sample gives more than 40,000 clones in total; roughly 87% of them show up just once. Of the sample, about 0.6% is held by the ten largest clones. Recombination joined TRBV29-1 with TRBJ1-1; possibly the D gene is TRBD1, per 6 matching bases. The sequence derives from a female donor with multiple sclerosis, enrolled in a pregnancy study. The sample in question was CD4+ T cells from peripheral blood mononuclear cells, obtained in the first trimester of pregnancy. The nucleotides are TGCAGCGTTGCAGGGGTAATGAACACTGAAGCTTTCTTT. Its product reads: CSVAGVMNTEAFF.